The 26 T cell receptor beta chains below were found in one sample sequenced in a study of blood T cell repertoires in COVID-19. The table came from immunoSEQ multiplex PCR; TCRdb's copy has only in-frame clones and leaves some out. This table holds 330,000 or so clones, approximately 86% found once. Sequencing was performed on peripheral blood. The receptor set was obtained from a man aged 30 to 39 with COVID-19, enrolled during active disease.

The genes are TRBV5-1 and TRBJ2-3; 13 nucleotides align to TRBD2. This CDR3 has 17 amino acids. CDR1 and CDR2 from the germline V gene are SGHRS and YFSETQ. V dropped 0 bases and J dropped 3; count of bases not matched to a gene: 4. CDR3 region: CASSLGTSGSVTDTQYF. CDR3 DNA sequence: TGCGCCAGCAGCTTGGGGACTAGCGGGAGCGTGACAGATACGCAGTATTTT.

This chain links TRBV7-8 with TRBJ2-7, with a possible D match to TRBD1 (6 bases). Germline assignment: CDR1 SGHVS and CDR2 FQNEAQ. Deletions cut 1 base from V and 3 bases from J, with 19 bases between. The CDR3 loop spans 17 amino acids. The CDR3: CASSLEAGVSPIYEQYF. DNA for the CDR3: TGTGCCAGCAGCTTAGAAGCAGGGGTTTCCCCAATCTACGAGCAGTACTTC.

The chain is built from TRBV15 and TRBJ2-1, with D unclear. Trimming removed 0 bases at V and 0 bases at J, with 9 bases between. The CDR3 length is 16 residues. Germline-derived CDR1 and CDR2 are LNHNV and YYDKDF (reference sequence). This chain's CDR3 is CATSREYVSSYNEQFF. CDR3 nucleotide sequence: TGTGCCACCAGCAGAGAGTACGTCAGCTCCTACAATGAGCAGTTCTTC.

CDR3 sequence: CASSLYGTSGANVLTF. The CDR3 DNA follows: TGTGCCAGCAGTTTATACGGGACTTCCGGGGCCAACGTCCTGACTTTC. This rearrangement joins TRBV28 to TRBJ2-6; weak D call: TRBD2 (6 bases). Germline CDR1 reads MDHEN; CDR2 reads SYDVKM. CDR3 length: 16 residues. V was cut by 1 base and J by 4 bases, with 11 bases left in between.

This rearrangement joins TRBV6-1 to TRBJ1-5; tentatively, D is TRBD1 (5 bases). V was clipped by 5 bases and J by 6 bases, with 14 bases between them. Germline CDR1 reads MNHNS; CDR2 reads SASEGT. The CDR3 sequence is 14 residues long. In DNA form, the CDR3 reads TGTGCCAGCAGTTTGGTAGCAGGGTCTCAGCCCCAGCATTTT. It translates to CASSLVAGSQPQHF.

The CDR3 loop reads CASSYSGGSRYGYTF. The CDR3 bases are TGTGCCAGCAGTTACTCGGGGGGGAGTAGGTATGGCTACACCTTC. This chain joins TRBV6-6 and TRBJ1-2; a possible D gene is TRBD1 (5 bases). The CDR3 has 15 amino acids. V was cut by 0 bases and J by 5 bases, with 13 bases left in between. CDR1 MNHNY and CDR2 SVGAGI come from the germline V gene (reference sequence).

The chain uses TRBV6-2 or TRBV6-3 and TRBJ2-1, with 9 bases matching TRBD1. This CDR3 has 15 residues. The V segment lost 4 bases and the J segment 7 bases; nucleotides outside the gene matches: 8. The germline V gene has CDR1 MNHEY and CDR2 SVGEGT. CDR3 sequence (DNA): TGTGCCAGCAGTTGGGGACAGGGACATTATAATGAGCAGTTCTTC. Its protein product is CASSWGQGHYNEQFF.

The chain carries TRBV6-6 and TRBJ1-4; D possibly corresponds to TRBD1 (5 bases). The CDR3 contains 15 residues. CDR1 and CDR2 from the germline V gene are MNHNY and SVGAGI (reference sequence). V was clipped by 5 bases and J by 0 bases, with 10 bases between them. Written as DNA, the CDR3 is TGTGCCAGCAGTAGCCAGGGCGCAACTAATGAAAAACTGTTTTTT. This codes for CASSSQGATNEKLFF.

Concerning this clone: Different DNA sequences within this sample yield the same CDR3. This chain uses TRBV5-1 with TRBJ1-2; D remains unclear. V lost 0 bases to trimming and J lost 4 bases, with 4 bases between them. This CDR3 region has 12 residues. Germline V gene lookup returns CDR1 SGHRS and CDR2 YFSETQ. In DNA, the CDR3 is TGCGCCAGCAGCTTGGACAGCTATGGCTACACCTTC. As protein: CASSLDSYGYTF.

The chain has TRBV4-1 and TRBJ2-7; 12 bases are shared with TRBD2. The germline V gene has CDR1 MGHRA and CDR2 YSYEKL. Unmatched junction bases numbered 8, after V lost 4 bases and J lost 7 bases. The CDR3 sequence is 15 residues long. This CDR3 is CASSRGTSGPWEQYF. The CDR3 coding sequence is TGCGCCAGCAGCCGCGGGACTAGCGGGCCATGGGAGCAGTACTTC.

About this clone: The same CDR3 is also encoded by other DNA sequences in this sample. This rearrangement joins TRBV6-5 to TRBJ2-1, with TRBD2 as a possible D gene (5 bases). The CDR3 runs to 14 residues. V was shortened by 0 bases and J by 6 bases, with 9 bases between the two germline ends. Germline-derived CDR1 and CDR2 are MNHEY and SVGAGI. The CDR3 DNA reads TGTGCCAGCAGTTACTCGCGAGGGAGCAATGAGCAGTTCTTC. As protein: CASSYSRGSNEQFF.

V and J are TRBV27 and TRBJ1-5; D remains unclear. The CDR3 spans 15 residues. Germline lookup yields CDR1 MNHEY and CDR2 SMNVEV (reference sequence). V was cut by 11 bases and J by 0 bases, with 17 bases left in between. The CDR3 DNA follows: TGTGCCGGCGGCTATTTTCGACTTAGCAATCAGCCCCAGCATTTT. It is translated as CAGGYFRLSNQPQHF.

J is TRBJ2-1 and V is TRBV19; 7 bases line up with TRBD1. The germline V gene has CDR1 LNHDA and CDR2 SQIVND (reference sequence). CDR3 length: 18 amino acids. J was trimmed by 2 bases and V by 3 bases; bases with no gene match: 13. The CDR3 spells CASSIGAQGTAAYNEQFF. The CDR3, as DNA: TGTGCCAGTAGTATCGGGGCACAGGGGACAGCAGCCTACAATGAGCAGTTCTTC.

This clone occurred once. This chain links TRBV2 with TRBJ2-7; 8 bases fit TRBD2. Germline CDR1 reads SNHLY; CDR2 reads FYNNEI. This CDR3 contains 16 residues. V dropped 2 bases and J dropped 2; count of bases not matched to a gene: 8. For the CDR3, the DNA is TGTGCCAGCAGTGAAAGCGCCGGGACTAGGACCTACGAGCAGTACTTC. Translating gives CASSESAGTRTYEQYF.

Here the CDR3 reads CASSPTSNTEAFF. In DNA, the CDR3 is TGTGCCAGCAGCCCGACAAGCAACACTGAAGCTTTCTTT. The rearrangement joins TRBV7-2 to TRBJ1-1, with D hard to call. CDR3 size: 13 residues. The germline gives CDR1 SGHTA, CDR2 FQGNSA. Trimming left V 5 bases short and J 2 bases short, with 9 bases between.

This clone is a singleton in its sample. The chain links TRBV19 to TRBJ1-5; 9 bases line up with TRBD1. The CDR3 loop spans 15 amino acids. CDR1 and CDR2 from the germline V gene are LNHDA and SQIVND (reference sequence). Unmatched junction bases numbered 10, after V lost 7 bases and J lost 6 bases. The CDR3 region has the DNA TGTGCCAGTATAGGGACAGGGACTGGTTTTCAGCCCCAGCATTTT. This codes for CASIGTGTGFQPQHF.

The V and J genes are TRBV9 and TRBJ2-2; TRBD1 matches at 7 bases. Trimming took 0 bases from V and 10 from J; bases not matched to a gene: 9. The CDR3 extends over 15 amino acids. From germline, CDR1 is SGDLS and CDR2 YYNGEE. CDR3 in amino acids: CASSVATGQASELFF. The CDR3 DNA is TGTGCCAGCAGCGTAGCTACTGGACAGGCTTCGGAGCTGTTTTTT.

The rearrangement joins TRBV27 to TRBJ2-7; weak D call: TRBD2 (6 bases). Germline loops: CDR1 MNHEY, CDR2 SMNVEV (reference sequence). V was clipped by 3 bases and J by 0 bases, with 12 bases between them. The CDR3 is made up of 15 amino acids. CDR3 in DNA: TGTGCCAGCAGTTTGTTTGCGGGAAGCTCCTACGAGCAGTACTTC. Amino acid sequence: CASSLFAGSSYEQYF.

The V gene is TRBV10-2, the J gene TRBJ1-2, with D tentatively TRBD1 (5 bases). Germline CDR1 reads WSHSY; CDR2 reads SAAADI. CDR3 size: 13 residues. V lost 7 bases, J lost 4 bases, and 13 bases lay in between. The CDR3 is CASTLTVVYGYTF. Here the CDR3 DNA reads TGCGCCAGCACCCTGACAGTGGTCTATGGCTACACCTTC.

The chain recombines TRBV23-1 with TRBJ2-1, with D perhaps TRBD1 (7 bases). TRBV23-1 is assigned to the ORF class and has an uncertain function. The CDR3 contains 19 residues. V was pared by 1 base and J by 6 bases, with 25 bases between. The CDR3 region has the DNA TGCGCCAGCAGTCAATTAGGGGTGGGCGGGGACAGTGGGCGCAATGAGCAGTTCTTC. Protein product: CASSQLGVGGDSGRNEQFF.

CDR3 bases: TGTGCCAGCAGACTAGCGGTCTCCTACGAGCAGTACTTC. This codes for CASRLAVSYEQYF. This rearrangement joins TRBV2 to TRBJ2-7; 8 nucleotides match TRBD2. V lost 6 bases and J lost 0; bases outside the gene matches: 1. The length of the CDR3 is 13 residues. Germline CDR1 SNHLY, CDR2 FYNNEI.

The J gene is TRBJ2-7, the V gene TRBV4-2; 13 bases fit TRBD2. There are 17 residues in the CDR3. Germline CDR1 is LGHNA and CDR2 is YNFKEQ. J gave up 2 bases and V 4 bases, and 8 bases lay outside the gene matches. CDR3 amino acids: CASSPWTSGGGTYEQYF. In DNA, the CDR3 is TGTGCCAGCAGCCCCTGGACTAGCGGGGGCGGAACCTACGAGCAGTACTTC.

The J gene is TRBJ1-1, the V gene TRBV29-1, with D possibly TRBD1 on 5 matching bases. The CDR3 covers 14 residues. Deletions cut 4 bases from V and 3 bases from J, with 15 bases between. Per germline, CDR1 SQVTM and CDR2 ANQGSEA. CDR3 sequence: CSVVLQASYTEAFF. As DNA, the CDR3 is TGCAGCGTTGTGCTACAGGCCTCGTACACTGAAGCTTTCTTT.

The rearrangement joins TRBV2 to TRBJ2-7; 10 nucleotides agree with TRBD1. Germline-derived CDR1 and CDR2 are SNHLY and FYNNEI. J lost 2 bases, V lost 4 bases, and 2 bases had no gene match. This CDR3 region has 14 residues. CDR3 DNA sequence: TGTGCCAGCAGTGCCGGGACAGGGGCCTACGAGCAGTACTTC. As protein: CASSAGTGAYEQYF.

This clone turned up a few times. V usage is TRBV18 and J usage is TRBJ2-7; D ambiguous. V was clipped by 6 bases and J by 3 bases, with 6 bases between them. CDR3 length equals 11 residues. Germline CDR1 and CDR2: KGHSH and LQKENI. The CDR3 region has the DNA TGTGCCAGCTCCCCCCACTACGAGCAGTACTTC. It yields the protein CASSPHYEQYF.

The chain joins TRBV6-6 to TRBJ1-5; TRBD1 is a possible D gene (6 bases). Germline V lookup: CDR1 MNHNY, CDR2 SVGAGI (reference sequence). V was pared by 5 bases and J by 0 bases, with 32 bases between. This CDR3 is 22 amino acids long. CDR3 sequence reads: CASSRFTPDRNQFRISNQPQHF. In DNA form, the CDR3 reads TGTGCCAGCAGTCGCTTTACCCCAGACAGGAATCAATTTAGAATTAGCAATCAGCCCCAGCATTTT.